This T cell receptor beta chain was sequenced for a study of shared clonotypes between healthy human individuals. Study-wide results and limits: The sole specimen, blood, was sampled, and tissue repertoires likely differ. In having few donors, the study represented limited genetic and exposure-history diversity. Incomplete sequencing of sorted subsets was indicated by rarefaction despite large depth.

After removal of 0 bases from V and 3 bases from J, the junction contained 5 bases not matched to a gene. CDR1 and CDR2 (germline): GTSNPN, SVGIG (reference sequence). The CDR3 sequence is 15 residues long. Researchers divided each subset's genomic DNA evenly across several immunoSEQ plates. Repertoires were generated with immunoSEQ multiplex PCR, while TCRdb's copy carries only in-frame clones and drops some. The sample has hundreds of thousands of clones, more than 60% seen once. A word on this clone: Its specificity is unknown.

This clonotype was obtained from a man younger than 45 in good health. The chain carries TRBV30 and TRBJ2-7; 10 nucleotides agree with TRBD2. The sequencing input was memory CD4+ T cells sorted from blood. The sample's subset: CD45RA-negative fraction. The CDR3 spells CAWSVPGLAVYEQYF. The CDR3 DNA reads TGTGCCTGGAGTGTACCCGGACTAGCGGTCTACGAGCAGTACTTC.